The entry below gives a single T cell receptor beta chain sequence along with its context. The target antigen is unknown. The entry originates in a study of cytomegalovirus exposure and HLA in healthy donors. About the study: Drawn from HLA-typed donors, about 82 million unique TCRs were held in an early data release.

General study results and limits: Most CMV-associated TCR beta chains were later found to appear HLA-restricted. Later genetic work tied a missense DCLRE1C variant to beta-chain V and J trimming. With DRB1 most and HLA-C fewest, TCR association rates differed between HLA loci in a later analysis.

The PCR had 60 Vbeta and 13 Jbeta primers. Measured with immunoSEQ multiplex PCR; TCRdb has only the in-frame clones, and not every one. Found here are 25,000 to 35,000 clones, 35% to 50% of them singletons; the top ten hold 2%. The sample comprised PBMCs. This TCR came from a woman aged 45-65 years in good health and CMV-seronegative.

As DNA, the CDR3 is TGCGCCAGCAGCCAAGAAGGGCGGGGGGGGATAAATGAGCAGTTCTTC. Its translation: CASSQEGRGGINEQFF. The chain uses TRBV4-1 and TRBJ2-1; 9 bases fit TRBD2. The germline V gene encodes CDR1 MGHRA and CDR2 YSYEKL. V was pared by 0 bases and J by 7 bases, with 7 bases of the junction left unmatched. This CDR3 is 16 amino acids long.